Listed below are T cell receptor beta chains from one sample, sequenced in a study of blood T cell repertoires in COVID-19. Method: immunoSEQ multiplex PCR; TCRdb's copy keeps in-frame clones and lacks some. The sample gives more than 45,000 clones, about 92% of which show up once; 2.5% to 4% is in the top ten. Sequencing was performed on peripheral blood. The receptors come from a human donor in a cohort sampled during active COVID-19. The CDR3 runs from the conserved cysteine through the conserved F or W. D genes are given only for firm matches. For some rows the clone size is stated as once, few or many, or as a class when expanded; others skip it.

. | TRBJ2-1 | TRBV5-1 | . | CASSHPDSSAYNEQFF | TGCGCCAGCAGCCACCCGGACAGCTCTGCCTACAATGAGCAGTTCTTC
. | TRBJ1-2 | TRBV12-3/TRBV12-4 | . | CASSLGQSYGYTF | TGTGCCAGCAGTCTAGGACAGAGCTATGGCTACACCTTC
. | TRBJ1-2 | TRBV7-9 | TRBD1 | CASTYGQDYGYTF | TGTGCCAGCACCTACGGACAGGACTATGGCTACACCTTC
. | TRBJ2-1 | TRBV11-1 | . | CASSRDSDEQFF | TGTGCCAGCAGCCGCGACAGTGATGAGCAGTTCTTC
. | TRBJ2-7 | TRBV28 | . | CASSLGPSEQYF | TGTGCCAGCAGTTTAGGGCCCTCGGAGCAGTACTTC
. | TRBJ2-7 | TRBV30 | . | CAWSVGGATYEQYF | TGTGCCTGGAGTGTAGGCGGGGCTACCTACGAGCAGTACTTC
. | TRBJ2-1 | TRBV2 | TRBD2 | CASSTTSGRNNEQFF | TGTGCCAGCAGTACGACTAGCGGGAGAAACAATGAGCAGTTCTTC
. | TRBJ2-3 | TRBV5-1 | TRBD2 | CASSTGSGSGTDTQYF | TGCGCCAGCAGCACGGGTAGCGGGAGTGGGACAGATACGCAGTATTTT
. | TRBJ1-2 | TRBV24-1 | . | CATSEIGGDGYTF | TGTGCCACCAGTGAAATCGGGGGGGACGGCTACACCTTC
. | TRBJ2-3 | TRBV5-1 | TRBD2 | CASSSQAGGGTDTQYF | TGCGCCAGCAGCTCCCAAGCGGGAGGGGGCACAGATACGCAGTATTTT
. | TRBJ2-7 | TRBV11-3 | . | CASSLARDTSSYEQYF | TGTGCCAGCAGCTTAGCCCGGGACACTAGCTCCTACGAGCAGTACTTC
. | TRBJ1-1 | TRBV28 | . | CASSFTRTPNTEAFF | TGTGCCAGCAGTTTTACTCGGACACCGAACACTGAAGCTTTCTTT
. | TRBJ2-3 | TRBV9 | . | CASSVDAQGYPDTQYF | TGTGCCAGCAGCGTAGATGCACAGGGTTATCCAGATACGCAGTATTTT
. | TRBJ1-3 | TRBV18 | . | CASSPNRRQGNTIYF | TGTGCCAGCTCACCTAATCGCAGACAGGGAAACACCATATATTTT
. | TRBJ1-1 | TRBV7-9 | . | CASSLGGVNTEAFF | TGTGCCAGCAGCTTAGGGGGGGTTAACACTGAAGCTTTCTTT
. | TRBJ2-7 | TRBV7-6 | TRBD2 | CATHDTSSGRSLYEQYF | TGTGCCACCCACGACACGTCCAGCGGGAGGTCTCTATACGAGCAGTACTTC
once | TRBJ1-6 | TRBV12-3/TRBV12-4 | . | CASSLGGNSPLHF | TGTGCCAGCAGCCTCGGGGGGAATTCACCCCTCCACTTT